The 23 T cell receptor beta chains listed next were all sequenced from one sample in a study of identical twins. TCRdb re-called the 5' RACE reads with MiXCR, one entry per CDR3 protein. This table holds under 300,000 distinct CDR3 sequences, 11% to 15% found once. Sequenced sample: memory (CD45RO+) T cells sorted from blood. These receptors came from a woman under 30 in good health.

This clonotype was counted a few times. V usage is TRBV20-1 and J usage is TRBJ2-7; D is perhaps TRBD1 (5 bases). This CDR3 has 12 amino acids. Germline V gene data show CDR1 as DFQATT and CDR2 as SNEGSKA (reference sequence). Trimming cost V 4 bases and J 6 bases, with 13 bases left between them. CDR3 protein: CSATSDRGEQYF. Written as DNA, the CDR3 is TGCAGTGCTACGAGTGACAGAGGCGAGCAGTACTTC.

This sequence joins TRBV3-1 and TRBJ2-1; D perhaps matches TRBD2 (6 bases). The CDR3 contains 14 residues. Trimming stripped 3 bases from V and 2 bases from J, with 8 bases between. The germline gives CDR1 LGHDT, CDR2 YNNKEL (reference sequence). CDR3 DNA: TGTGCCAGCAGCCACGGGGGTCCCTACAATGAGCAGTTCTTC. This sequence encodes CASSHGGPYNEQFF.

Only a few counts were recorded for this clonotype. The J gene is TRBJ2-3, the V gene TRBV5-5; the match to TRBD2 covers 7 bases. This CDR3 region has 15 residues. Per the germline V gene, CDR1 is SGHKS and CDR2 is YYEKEE (reference sequence). Losses at the gene ends were 5 bases for V and 6 bases for J; bases not matched to a gene: 12. CDR3 region: CASSPGGGLGDTQYF. The CDR3 DNA is TGTGCCAGCAGTCCCGGCGGGGGATTAGGGGATACGCAGTATTTT.

The chain recombines TRBV12-3 or TRBV12-4 with TRBJ2-1, with D maybe TRBD2 (6 bases). The germline V and J ends were trimmed by 5 bases and 4 bases, with 18 bases remaining between them. There are 16 residues in the CDR3. CDR3 in DNA: TGTGCCAGCAGTCCCATAGCGGAGCGGCCTTACAATGAGCAGTTCTTC. It codes for CASSPIAERPYNEQFF.

This clonotype was recorded many times. The chain is built from TRBV7-9 and TRBJ1-5; 8 bases match TRBD1. Losses at the gene ends were 5 bases for V and 5 bases for J; bases not matched to a gene: 2. CDR3 length equals 13 residues. Germline values: CDR1 SEHNR, CDR2 FQNEAQ (reference sequence). Here the CDR3 reads CASSPGQDQPQHF. As DNA, the CDR3 is TGTGCCAGCAGCCCGGGACAGGATCAGCCCCAGCATTTT.

The chain has TRBV3-1 and TRBJ1-2; D not resolved. Germline loops: CDR1 LGHDT, CDR2 YNNKEL (reference sequence). V lost 4 bases and J lost 3, with 9 bases in between. The CDR3 runs 13 residues. CDR3 sequence reads: CASSPYVDYGYTF. In DNA, the CDR3 is TGTGCCAGCAGCCCCTATGTGGACTATGGCTACACCTTC.

This clonotype has only a few counts. The CDR3 DNA reads as TGTGCCAGCAGTCGCGGTGGAGGCTATGGCTACACCTTC. It encodes CASSRGGGYGYTF. This rearrangement joins TRBV12-3 or TRBV12-4 to TRBJ1-2, with D uncertain. This CDR3 has 13 residues. V lost 5 bases and J 4 bases, leaving 11 bases between the germline ends.

The V gene is TRBV11-1, the J gene TRBJ2-3; TRBD2 matches 7 bases. The CDR3 loop spans 18 amino acids. Germline assignment: CDR1 SGHAT and CDR2 FQDESV (reference sequence). V shed 4 bases and J 6 bases; nucleotides not matched to a gene: 19. The CDR3 protein is CASSYPRSGRARADTQYF. For the CDR3, the DNA is TGTGCCAGCAGCTATCCCAGAAGTGGGAGGGCCCGGGCGGATACGCAGTATTTT.

This clonotype was detected a few times. The J gene is TRBJ2-7, the V gene TRBV29-1; D unclear. Germline CDR1 reads SQVTM; CDR2 reads ANQGSEA. V was shortened by 2 bases and J by 10 bases, with 18 bases between the two germline ends. The CDR3 has 13 residues. CDR3 sequence reads: CSVEHSLYSRQYF. CDR3 DNA sequence: TGCAGCGTTGAACACAGCCTCTACAGTCGTCAGTACTTC.

This rearrangement joins TRBV2 to TRBJ2-1; TRBD2 agrees at 8 bases. Trimming at V came to 6 bases and at J to 5 bases, leaving 15 bases not matched to a gene. Germline V CDR1 and CDR2: SNHLY, FYNNEI. This CDR3 spans 17 amino acids. The CDR3 is CASSGGRAGALDNEQFF. Here the CDR3 DNA reads TGTGCCAGCAGCGGCGGCAGAGCGGGGGCACTCGACAATGAGCAGTTCTTC.

This clonotype came up a few times. This chain links TRBV20-1 with TRBJ1-1, with a tentative D call TRBD1 (6 bases). Germline CDR1 DFQATT, CDR2 SNEGSKA (reference sequence). The CDR3 runs to 14 residues. The ends were cut back, 6 bases at V and 2 bases at J, with 16 bases in the middle. The CDR3 region has the DNA TGCAGTGCAAACGTGGGGGCCCGAAACACTGAAGCTTTCTTT. Translation gives CSANVGARNTEAFF.

This clonotype was seen at least ten times. This chain's CDR3 is CASSLGTMPAEAFF. CDR3 in DNA: TGCGCCAGCAGCTTGGGGACGATGCCGGCTGAAGCTTTCTTT. J is TRBJ1-1 and V is TRBV5-1; D ambiguous. Trimming took 0 bases from V and 6 from J, leaving 12 bases between them. This CDR3 spans 14 amino acids. CDR1 and CDR2 from the germline V gene are SGHRS and YFSETQ.

In this sample, this clonotype turned up many times. The V call is TRBV18, the J call TRBJ2-7; D unclear. Germline V gene data show CDR1 as KGHSH and CDR2 as LQKENI. V shed 6 bases and J shed 0 bases, with 12 bases lying between them. The CDR3 covers 14 residues. CDR3 nucleotides: TGTGCCAGCTCCCCTGGACGGAGCTCCTACGAGCAGTACTTC. Encoded protein: CASSPGRSSYEQYF.

The chain employs TRBV12-3 or TRBV12-4 and TRBJ2-7, with 10 bases aligning to TRBD1. CDR3 size: 13 residues. Trimming took 6 bases from V and 2 from J; bases not matched to a gene: 1. In DNA, the CDR3 is TGTGCCAGCAGAGGACAGGGGGCCTACGAGCAGTACTTC. Its translation: CASRGQGAYEQYF.

The V gene is TRBV6-1, the J gene TRBJ2-5, with 8 nucleotides matching TRBD1. J gave up 2 bases and V 4 bases, and 6 bases lay outside the gene matches. Per germline, CDR1 MNHNS and CDR2 SASEGT. The CDR3 spans 15 residues. DNA of the CDR3: TGTGCCAGCAGTGCTATGGGACAGGTTCAAGAGACCCAGTACTTC. Protein product: CASSAMGQVQETQYF.

This clonotype was counted between two and nine times. For the CDR3, the DNA is TGTGCCAGCAGTTCCCCCTTCAGGGGCTATGGCTACACCTTC. This gives the protein CASSSPFRGYGYTF. The chain couples TRBV6-5 to TRBJ1-2, with D perhaps TRBD1 (6 bases). Deletions cut 4 bases from V and 4 bases from J, with 13 bases between. CDR3 size: 14 residues. From germline, CDR1 is MNHEY and CDR2 SVGAGI.

This clonotype was recorded only once. The chain couples TRBV19 to TRBJ1-2, with D uncertain. This CDR3 comprises 13 residues. CDR1 is LNHDA, CDR2 SQIVND, per germline (reference sequence). V shed 2 bases and J shed 6 bases, with 10 bases lying between them. CDR3 DNA sequence: TGTGCCAGTAGTATATTACATACGGATGGCTACACCTTC. Its translation is CASSILHTDGYTF.

This clonotype has a handful of counts. This chain uses TRBV9 with TRBJ2-1; D assignment may be TRBD1 or TRBD2 (5 bases each). The CDR3 loop spans 15 amino acids. Germline V CDR1 and CDR2: SGDLS, YYNGEE. The V end was cut by 0 bases, the J end by 7 bases, with 14 bases between. CDR3: CASSVVPGRGNEQFF. The DNA for the CDR3 is TGTGCCAGCAGCGTAGTCCCAGGGAGAGGGAATGAGCAGTTCTTC.

The chain is built from TRBV6-5 and TRBJ2-7; 7 nucleotides match TRBD2. The CDR3 loop spans 14 amino acids. The V gene end was trimmed by 2 bases and the J gene end by 3 bases; junction bases not matched to a gene: 4. CDR1 and CDR2 (germline): MNHEY, SVGAGI. CDR3: CASSYASGNYEQYF. Here the CDR3 DNA reads TGTGCCAGCAGTTACGCTAGCGGTAACTACGAGCAGTACTTC.

The chain has TRBV20-1 and TRBJ2-1; 8 positions match TRBD2. Losses at the gene ends were 6 bases for V and 9 bases for J; bases not matched to a gene: 7. Germline loops: CDR1 DFQATT, CDR2 SNEGSKA (reference sequence). This CDR3 has 12 amino acids. CDR3 sequence (DNA): TGCAGTGCAATTAGCGGGAAAGGTGAGCAGTTCTTC. Translation gives CSAISGKGEQFF.

This clonotype was counted ten times or more. This chain connects TRBV7-2 to TRBJ2-1; the D gene is possibly TRBD2 (6 bases). Germline V gene sequence: CDR1 SGHTA, CDR2 FQGNSA. Trimming cost V 6 bases and J 6 bases, with 15 bases left between them. CDR3 length: 14 amino acids. The CDR3 bases are TGTGCCAGCAGACCCCGACTAGGTTCCAATGAGCAGTTCTTC. Protein sequence: CASRPRLGSNEQFF.

A few counts support this clonotype. The rearrangement uses TRBV6-1 and TRBJ2-7, with D tentatively TRBD1 (6 bases). V was clipped by 3 bases and J by 4 bases, with 7 bases between them. Germline V gives CDR1 MNHNS, CDR2 SASEGT. This CDR3 has 12 amino acids. The CDR3 here is CASSETGYEQYF. The CDR3, as DNA: TGTGCCAGCAGTGAGACAGGTTACGAGCAGTACTTC.

This clonotype was seen more than once but under ten times. J is TRBJ2-5 and V is TRBV20-1; TRBD2 aligns across 14 bases. Per the germline V gene, CDR1 is DFQATT and CDR2 is SNEGSKA (reference sequence). Trimming removed 4 bases from V and 5 bases from J; junction bases left unmatched: 6. The CDR3 length is 15 residues. DNA for the CDR3: TGCAGTGCTACCAGACTAGCGGGAGGGCCGGAGACCCAGTACTTC. It is translated as CSATRLAGGPETQYF.